These 12 T cell receptor beta chains share one sample of origin, sequenced in a study of liver allograft versus peripheral blood T cells. Study context: In transplanted livers, T cell receptor repertoires were compared with those found in the recipients' peripheral blood.

TCRdb independently ran MiXCR on the reads; one entry per CDR3 protein. Of around 9,000 distinct CDR3 sequences listed, around 20% are singletons. The receptor source for this set is a human patient who had a liver transplant. The graft donor may account for some of the T cells.

A few counts support this clonotype. This rearrangement joins TRBV9 to TRBJ1-6; 10 bases fit TRBD1. Germline assignment: CDR1 SGDLS and CDR2 YYNGEE. The junction had 7 bases not matched to a gene; V was cut back by 3 bases and J by 7 bases. CDR3 size: 16 residues. CDR3 nucleotide sequence: TGTGCCAGCAGCGAGGGGGGACAGGGGTGGAATTCACCCCTCCACTTT. This gives the protein CASSEGGQGWNSPLHF. The variable domain in full, with the rest retrieved from reference TRBV9 and TRBJ1-6, is DSGVTQTPKHLITATGQRVTLRCSPRSGDLSVYWYQQSLDQGLQFLIQYYNGEERAKGNILERFSAQQFPDLHSELNLSSLELGDSALYFCASSEGGQGWNSPLHFGNGTRLTVT.

This clonotype is termed medium-sized. The genes are TRBV18 and TRBJ1-1; D possibly corresponds to TRBD1 (5 bases). The CDR3 has 12 residues. V was cut by 0 bases and J by 6 bases, with 5 bases left in between. From germline, CDR1 is KGHSH and CDR2 LQKENI. Here the CDR3 reads CASSPPGPEAFF. For the CDR3, the DNA is TGTGCCAGCTCACCACCGGGACCTGAAGCTTTCTTT.

About this clonotype: This sequence may be a read error, since a much larger clone differs from it by one base. The rearrangement links TRBV10-3 to TRBJ1-1; D not resolved. Germline V lookup: CDR1 ENHRY, CDR2 SYGVKD. The CDR3 is made up of 16 amino acids. V was clipped by 5 bases and J by 1 base, with 17 bases between them. DNA of the CDR3: TGTGCCATCAGTCCCCAGGCCTGGACGAGGAACACTGAAGCTTTCTTT. This codes for CAISPQAWTRNTEAFF.

This clonotype occurred many times. J is TRBJ2-2 and V is TRBV7-9; TRBD2 matches at 8 bases. The V gene end was trimmed by 5 bases and the J gene end by 7 bases; junction bases not matched to a gene: 9. CDR1 and CDR2 from the germline V gene are SEHNR and FQNEAQ (reference sequence). The CDR3 length is 15 residues. This CDR3 reads CASSTERGLGGELFF. As DNA, the CDR3 is TGTGCCAGCAGCACAGAGCGGGGGCTCGGCGGGGAGCTGTTTTTT.

The table lists this clonotype with a few counts. The rearrangement uses TRBV27 and TRBJ2-3; D is perhaps TRBD2 (6 bases). The CDR3 covers 16 residues. Trimming cost V 3 bases and J 6 bases, with 19 bases left between them. The V gene's germline CDR1 is MNHEY and CDR2 SMNVEV (reference sequence). CDR3: CASSLGGAVPMDTQYF. In DNA, the CDR3 is TGTGCCAGCAGTTTGGGGGGAGCCGTCCCTATGGATACGCAGTATTTT.

The J gene is TRBJ2-7, the V gene TRBV2; D remains ambiguous. V lost 8 bases to trimming and J lost 1 base, with 6 bases between them. Germline loops: CDR1 SNHLY, CDR2 FYNNEI. The CDR3 length is 11 residues. The CDR3 DNA follows: TGTGCCAGCCTGTCTTCCTACGAGCAGTACTTC. Translating it yields CASLSSYEQYF.

The sample holds a few counts of this clonotype. The rearrangement links TRBV7-9 to TRBJ2-3, with D possibly being TRBD1 (6 bases). This CDR3 comprises 16 residues. V was trimmed by 5 bases and J by 5 bases, leaving 20 bases between them. The germline CDR1 and CDR2 sequences are SEHNR and FQNEAQ (reference sequence). CDR3 residues: CASSHRDGGPKDTQYF. In nucleotides, the CDR3 is TGTGCCAGCAGCCATAGGGATGGGGGCCCAAAAGATACGCAGTATTTT.

This clonotype came up a few times. The chain couples TRBV10-2 to TRBJ2-7; D might be TRBD2 (7 bases). CDR3 length: 14 amino acids. Trimming left V 2 bases short and J 7 bases short, with 15 bases between. Germline-derived CDR1 and CDR2 are WSHSY and SAAADI. CDR3 in amino acids: CASSEGGRGREQYF. As DNA, the CDR3 is TGCGCCAGCAGTGAGGGAGGGAGGGGGAGAGAGCAGTACTTC.

The chain couples TRBV12-3 or TRBV12-4 to TRBJ1-4; D possibly corresponds to TRBD1 (6 bases). This CDR3 is built from 14 residues. The V end lost 4 bases, the J end lost 3 bases, and 9 bases lay between the germline ends. The CDR3 nucleotides read TGTGCCAGCAGTTGGGGGGCCTCTAATGAAAAACTGTTTTTT. This encodes CASSWGASNEKLFF.

V is TRBV9 and J is TRBJ2-3; D is perhaps TRBD2 (6 bases). V was trimmed by 3 bases and J by 1 base, leaving 12 bases between them. There are 15 residues in the CDR3. Germline V lookup: CDR1 SGDLS, CDR2 YYNGEE. The CDR3: CASSARGVGTDTQYF. The CDR3 DNA follows: TGTGCCAGCAGCGCGCGGGGAGTAGGCACAGATACGCAGTATTTT.

The chain is built from TRBV30 and TRBJ2-7; D unresolved. The V gene lost 0 bases and the J gene lost 5 bases, with 5 bases spanning the gap. From germline, CDR1 is GTSNPN and CDR2 SVGIG (reference sequence). The CDR3 spans 11 residues. CDR3 bases: TGTGCCTGGAGTGTCCCCAACGAGCAGTACTTC. It codes for CAWSVPNEQYF.

V usage is TRBV7-3 and J usage is TRBJ2-5; 8 nucleotides align to TRBD1. V dropped 5 bases and J dropped 4; count of bases not matched to a gene: 9. The V gene's germline CDR1 is SGHTA and CDR2 FQGTGA. CDR3 length equals 15 residues. CDR3 sequence reads: CASSRAGGTGETQYF. CDR3 coding DNA: TGTGCCAGCAGCCGTGCAGGGGGCACGGGAGAGACCCAGTACTTC.